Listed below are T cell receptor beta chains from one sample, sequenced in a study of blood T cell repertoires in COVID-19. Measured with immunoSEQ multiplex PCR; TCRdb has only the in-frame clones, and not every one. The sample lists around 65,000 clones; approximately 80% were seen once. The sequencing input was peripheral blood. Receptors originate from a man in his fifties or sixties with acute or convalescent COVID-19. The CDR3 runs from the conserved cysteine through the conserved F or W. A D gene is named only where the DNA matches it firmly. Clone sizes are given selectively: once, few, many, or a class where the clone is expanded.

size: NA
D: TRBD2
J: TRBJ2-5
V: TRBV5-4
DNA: TGTGCCAGCAGCTGGGGGGTAGGAGCGGGGAAGGAGACCCAGTACTTC
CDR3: CASSWGVGAGKETQYF

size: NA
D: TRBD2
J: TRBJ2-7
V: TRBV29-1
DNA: TGCAGCGTTGAGGGGGACTACTCCTACGAGCAGTACTTC
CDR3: CSVEGDYSYEQYF

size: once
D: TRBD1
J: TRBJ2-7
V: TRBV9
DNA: TGTGCCAGCAGCCCGACAGGGGGGGTATACGAGCAGTACTTC
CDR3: CASSPTGGVYEQYF

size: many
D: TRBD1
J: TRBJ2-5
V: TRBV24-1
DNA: TGTGCCACCAGGGACAGGGGCGCCGGGACCCAGTACTTC
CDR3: CATRDRGAGTQYF

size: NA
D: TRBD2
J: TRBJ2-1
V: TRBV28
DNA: TGTGCCAGCAGTCCAGGGACTAGCATTGTTGAGCAGTTCTTC
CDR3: CASSPGTSIVEQFF

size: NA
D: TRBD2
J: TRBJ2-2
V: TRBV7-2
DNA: TGTGCCAGCAGCTTAGGGACTAGCGGTACCGGGGAGCTGTTTTTT
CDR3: CASSLGTSGTGELFF

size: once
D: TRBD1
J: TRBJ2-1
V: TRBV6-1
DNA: TGTGCCAGCAGTGAGGACAGGGCCTACAATGAGCAGTTCTTC
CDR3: CASSEDRAYNEQFF

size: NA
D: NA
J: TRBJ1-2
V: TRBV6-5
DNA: TGTGCCAGCATGAGGAGGCCCTTGGATGGCTACACCTTC
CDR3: CASMRRPLDGYTF

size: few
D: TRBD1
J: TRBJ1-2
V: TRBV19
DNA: TGTGCCAGTAGTAGTGGACAGGGGGCCCAAACTACTATGGGCTACACCTTC
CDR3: CASSSGQGAQTTMGYTF

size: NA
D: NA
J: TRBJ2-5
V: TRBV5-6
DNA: TGTGCCAGCAGCTTTTTGTGGGGGGACCAAGAGACCCAGTACTTC
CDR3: CASSFLWGDQETQYF

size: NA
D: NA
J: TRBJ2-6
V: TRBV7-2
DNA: TGTGCCAGCAGCTTAGGTCTATTGTTGTCTGGGGCCAACGTCCTGACTTTC
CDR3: CASSLGLLLSGANVLTF

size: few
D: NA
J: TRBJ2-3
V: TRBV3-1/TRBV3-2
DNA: TGTGCCAGCAGCCAGCTGACAGATAGCACAGATACGCAGTATTTT
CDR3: CASSQLTDSTDTQYF

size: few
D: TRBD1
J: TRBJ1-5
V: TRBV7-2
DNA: TGTGCCAGCAGCTTAGAGACAGGGTACAATCAGCCCCAGCATTTT
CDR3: CASSLETGYNQPQHF

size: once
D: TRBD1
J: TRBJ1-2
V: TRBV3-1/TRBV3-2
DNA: TGTGCCAGCAGCCAGGATGGACAGGGTGGCTACACCTTC
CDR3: CASSQDGQGGYTF

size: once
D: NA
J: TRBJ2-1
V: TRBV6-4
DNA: TGTGCCAGCAGTGCCCTTAGAGACAATGAGCAGTTCTTC
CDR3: CASSALRDNEQFF

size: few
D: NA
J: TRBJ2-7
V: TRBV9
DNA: TGTGCCAGCAGCGTAGGAGAGGGGGGGACCTACGAGCAGTACTTC
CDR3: CASSVGEGGTYEQYF

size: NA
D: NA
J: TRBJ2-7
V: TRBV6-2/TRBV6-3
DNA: TGTGCCAGCAGTTACTTGGGGCTCTACGAGCAGTACTTC
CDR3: CASSYLGLYEQYF

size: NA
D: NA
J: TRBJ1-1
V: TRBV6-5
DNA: TGTGCCAGCAGGGTAGGCACGGGGGGCACTGAAGCTTTCTTT
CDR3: CASRVGTGGTEAFF

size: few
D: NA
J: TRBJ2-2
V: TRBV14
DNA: TGTGCCAGCAGCCCGATTGCGGGTTACACCGGGGAGCTGTTTTTT
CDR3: CASSPIAGYTGELFF

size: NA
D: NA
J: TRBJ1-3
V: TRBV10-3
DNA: TGTGCCATCAGTGAAGGGGTTGGCGGAAACACCATATATTTT
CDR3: CAISEGVGGNTIYF

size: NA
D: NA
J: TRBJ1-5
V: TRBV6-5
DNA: TGTGCCAGCAGTTCCTCCCTCCGAGGGCAGGCCCGTCATTTT
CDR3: CASSSSLRGQARHF

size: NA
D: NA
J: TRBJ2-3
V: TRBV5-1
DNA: TGCGCCAGCAGACATACTACCGCCCGCACAGATACGCAGTATTTT
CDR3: CASRHTTARTDTQYF